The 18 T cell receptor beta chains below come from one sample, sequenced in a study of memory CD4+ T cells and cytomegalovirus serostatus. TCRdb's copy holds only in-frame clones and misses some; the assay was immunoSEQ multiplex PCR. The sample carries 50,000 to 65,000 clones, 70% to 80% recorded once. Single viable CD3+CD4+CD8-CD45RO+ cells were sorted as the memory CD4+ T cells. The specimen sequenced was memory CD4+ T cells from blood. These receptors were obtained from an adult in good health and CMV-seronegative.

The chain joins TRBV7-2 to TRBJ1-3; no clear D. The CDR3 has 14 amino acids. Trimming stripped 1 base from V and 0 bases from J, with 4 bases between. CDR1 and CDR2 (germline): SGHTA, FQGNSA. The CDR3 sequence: CASSLGSSGNTIYF. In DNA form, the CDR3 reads TGTGCCAGCAGCTTAGGTAGCTCTGGAAACACCATATATTTT.

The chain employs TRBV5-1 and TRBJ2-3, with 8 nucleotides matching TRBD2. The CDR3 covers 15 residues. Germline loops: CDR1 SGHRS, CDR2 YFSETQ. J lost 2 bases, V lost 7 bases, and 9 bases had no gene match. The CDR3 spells CASRQRAGDTDTQYF. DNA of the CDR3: TGCGCCAGCCGCCAGAGAGCGGGAGACACAGATACGCAGTATTTT.

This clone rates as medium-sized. The CDR3 DNA sequence: TGTGCCAGTAGTATCGAGTACACCGGGGAGCTGTTTTTT. This encodes CASSIEYTGELFF. The chain recombines TRBV19 with TRBJ2-2; D is unresolved. This CDR3 is built from 13 residues. V lost 3 bases and J lost 3, with 5 bases in between. The germline CDR1 and CDR2 sequences are LNHDA and SQIVND (reference sequence). Using reference TRBV19 and TRBJ2-2 for the parts outside the CDR3, the full variable domain is DGGITQSPKYLFRKEGQNVTLSCEQNLNHDAMYWYRQDPGQGLRLIYYSQIVNDFQKGDIAEGYSVSREKKESFPLTVTSAQKNPTAFYLCASSIEYTGELFFGEGSRLTVL.

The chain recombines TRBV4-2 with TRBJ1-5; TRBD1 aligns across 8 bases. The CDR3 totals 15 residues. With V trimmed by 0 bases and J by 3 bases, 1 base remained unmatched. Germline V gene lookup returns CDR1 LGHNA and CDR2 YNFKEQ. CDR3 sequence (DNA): TGTGCCAGCAGCCAAGAGGGACAGGTCAATCAGCCCCAGCATTTT. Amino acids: CASSQEGQVNQPQHF.

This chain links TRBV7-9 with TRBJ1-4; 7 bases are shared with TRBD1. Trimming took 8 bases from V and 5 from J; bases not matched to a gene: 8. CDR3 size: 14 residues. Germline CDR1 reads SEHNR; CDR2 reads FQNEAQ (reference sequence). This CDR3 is CASAQTGRNEKLFF. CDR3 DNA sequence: TGTGCCAGCGCACAGACAGGGAGAAATGAAAAACTGTTTTTT.

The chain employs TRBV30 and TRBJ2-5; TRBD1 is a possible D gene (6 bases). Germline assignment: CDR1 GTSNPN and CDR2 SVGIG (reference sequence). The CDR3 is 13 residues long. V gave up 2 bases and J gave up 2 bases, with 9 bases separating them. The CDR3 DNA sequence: TGTGCCTGGAGTTGGACAGTACAAGAGACCCAGTACTTC. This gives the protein CAWSWTVQETQYF.

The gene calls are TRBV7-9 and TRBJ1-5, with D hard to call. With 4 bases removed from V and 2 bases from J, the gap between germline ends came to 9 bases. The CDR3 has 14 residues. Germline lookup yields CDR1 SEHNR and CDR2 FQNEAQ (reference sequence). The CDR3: CASSWGSGNQPQHF. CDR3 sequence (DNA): TGTGCCAGCAGCTGGGGTTCGGGCAATCAGCCCCAGCATTTT.

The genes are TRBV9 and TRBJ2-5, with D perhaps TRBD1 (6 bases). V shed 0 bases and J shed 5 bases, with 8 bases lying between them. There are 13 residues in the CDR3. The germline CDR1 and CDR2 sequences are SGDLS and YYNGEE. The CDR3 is CASSVDGGETQYF. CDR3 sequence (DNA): TGTGCCAGCAGCGTAGATGGGGGCGAGACCCAGTACTTC.

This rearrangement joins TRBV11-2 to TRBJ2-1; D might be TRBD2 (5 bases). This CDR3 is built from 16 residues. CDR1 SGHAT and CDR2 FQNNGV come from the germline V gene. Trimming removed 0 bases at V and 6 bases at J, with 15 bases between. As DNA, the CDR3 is TGTGCCAGCAGCTTAGAGGGAGATAACCCACGCAATGAGCAGTTCTTC. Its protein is CASSLEGDNPRNEQFF.

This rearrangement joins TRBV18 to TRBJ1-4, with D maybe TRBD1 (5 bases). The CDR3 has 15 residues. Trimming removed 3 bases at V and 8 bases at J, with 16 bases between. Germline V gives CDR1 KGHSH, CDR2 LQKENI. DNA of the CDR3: TGTGCCAGCTCACCGCGACCAGGGTCTTACGAAAAACTGTTTTTT. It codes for CASSPRPGSYEKLFF.

The CDR3 DNA reads as TGTGCCAGCAGTGATTTTGTTACGTCCGGCTACACCTTC. Its translation is CASSDFVTSGYTF. The rearrangement joins TRBV6-1 to TRBJ1-2; D gene ambiguous. CDR1 and CDR2 from the germline V gene are MNHNS and SASEGT. Trimming cost V 3 bases and J 8 bases, with 13 bases left between them. CDR3 length: 13 amino acids.

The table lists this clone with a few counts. Here the CDR3 DNA reads TGTGCCAGCAGTTACTCACAGGGGCGACTCGCTGAAGCTTTCTTT. It encodes CASSYSQGRLAEAFF. The V gene is TRBV28, the J gene TRBJ1-1, with 7 bases lining up with TRBD1. CDR3 length: 15 residues. After removal of 4 bases from V and 6 bases from J, the junction contained 11 bases not matched to a gene. Germline V CDR1 and CDR2: MDHEN, SYDVKM.

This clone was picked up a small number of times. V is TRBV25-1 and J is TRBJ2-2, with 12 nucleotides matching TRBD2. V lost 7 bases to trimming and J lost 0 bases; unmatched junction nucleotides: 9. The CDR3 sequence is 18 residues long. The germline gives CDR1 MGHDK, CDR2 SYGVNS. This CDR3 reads CASTPTLAGGPNTGELFF. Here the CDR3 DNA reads TGTGCCAGCACCCCGACACTAGCGGGAGGACCGAACACCGGGGAGCTGTTTTTT.

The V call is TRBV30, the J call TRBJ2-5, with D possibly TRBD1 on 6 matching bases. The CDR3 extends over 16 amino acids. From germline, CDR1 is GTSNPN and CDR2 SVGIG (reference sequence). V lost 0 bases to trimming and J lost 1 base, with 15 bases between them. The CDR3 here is CAWSVGGTRGQETQYF. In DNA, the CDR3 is TGTGCCTGGAGTGTAGGGGGAACCAGAGGCCAAGAGACCCAGTACTTC.

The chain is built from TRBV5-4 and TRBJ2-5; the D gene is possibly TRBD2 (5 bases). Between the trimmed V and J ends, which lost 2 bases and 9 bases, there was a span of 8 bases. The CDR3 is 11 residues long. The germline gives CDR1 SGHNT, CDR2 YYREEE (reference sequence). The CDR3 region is CASSFDGAQYF. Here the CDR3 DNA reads TGTGCCAGCAGCTTCGACGGGGCCCAGTACTTC.

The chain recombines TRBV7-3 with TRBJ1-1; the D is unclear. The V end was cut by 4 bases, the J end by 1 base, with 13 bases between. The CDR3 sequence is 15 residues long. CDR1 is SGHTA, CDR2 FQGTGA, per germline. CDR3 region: CASSSDINPNTEAFF. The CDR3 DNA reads TGTGCCAGCAGCTCCGACATTAACCCGAACACTGAAGCTTTCTTT.

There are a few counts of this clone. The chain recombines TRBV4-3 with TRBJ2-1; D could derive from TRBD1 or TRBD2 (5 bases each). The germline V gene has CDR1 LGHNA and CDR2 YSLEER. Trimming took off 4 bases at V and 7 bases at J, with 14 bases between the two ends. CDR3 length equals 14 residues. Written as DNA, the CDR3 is TGCGCCAGCAGCCCGGGACCGGAGCCGAATGAGCAGTTCTTC. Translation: CASSPGPEPNEQFF.

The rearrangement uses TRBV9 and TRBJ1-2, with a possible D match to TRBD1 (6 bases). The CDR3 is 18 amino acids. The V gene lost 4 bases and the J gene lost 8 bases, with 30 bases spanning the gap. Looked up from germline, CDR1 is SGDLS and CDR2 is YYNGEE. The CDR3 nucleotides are TGTGCCAGCAGCTCGCACCTCGCCGCAGGGGTGGGGTCGGGCGGCTACACCTTC. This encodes CASSSHLAAGVGSGGYTF.